This T cell receptor (beta chain) was retrieved from a study of monozygotic twins with inflammatory bowel disease (dated by TCRdb to the late 2010s). As for the study more broadly: A total of 28 monozygotic twin pairs were included in the full study, comprising nine German pairs (four IBD-concordant, five IBD-discordant) and 19 IBD-discordant Danish pairs. Disease-associated traits were sought mainly through comparisons between IBD patients and their genetically identical healthy co-twins within discordant pairs. Each individual had, on average, about 151 000 unique TCRalpha sequences and 181 000 unique TCRbeta sequences available for analysis. General study outcomes and caveats: The results gave no support for a single strong signal or clonotype linked to IBD. Because patients were on differing immunosuppressive treatments, the repertoires may have picked up extra background noise and inter-individual variability. Distinction between different T cell subtypes could not be achieved in the analysis. No difference in repertoire similarity was observed between concordant and discordant twins, possibly owing to limited statistical power. Compared with healthy twins, IBD patients shared fewer clonotypes with other individuals, and the difference was most pronounced in patients with signs of disease activity. Measured by the inverse Simpson index, TCRbeta repertoire diversity was lower in IBD patients than in their healthy co-twins.

An approximately 2.5 ml peripheral blood sample was drawn into PAXgene tubes per donor and stored at -80°C. Without T cell sorting, total RNA was isolated from whole blood using the PAXgene blood miRNA kit on an automated QIAcube. Peripheral blood from monozygotic twin pairs, either concordant or discordant for inflammatory bowel disease, underwent deep TCRalpha and TCRbeta repertoire profiling that used unique molecular barcoding. Smoking habits were recorded for all twin pairs, with individuals classified as current, former or never smokers. The CDR3 holds 16 amino acids from the cysteine to the phenylalanine. The protein alone is recorded here. Reading the germline V gene (reference sequence) gives CDR1 SEHNR and CDR2 FQNEAQ. In regard to this clonotype: Its antigen remains undetermined.

The library relied on 5' RACE. Each TCR library was prepared from about 3.5 ug of total RNA. For each sample, cDNA was synthesized in eight separate reactions using SMARTScribe reverse transcriptase. During cDNA synthesis, template switching was used to introduce unique molecular identifiers that contained a 6-nucleotide sample barcode. Amplification of TCRalpha and TCRbeta cDNA involved two nested PCRs of approximately 16 and 9 cycles, and each PCR was followed by bead purification. Before amplification, the cDNA was treated with uracil DNA-glycosylase and purified using the QIAquick PCR purification kit. The second PCR added Illumina TruSeq-compatible adapters along with sample-specific barcodes. TapeStation and Qubit were used to check library quality and concentration, and roughly 5 ng of each library went into the pool. Sequencing of pooled libraries was carried out on an Illumina HiSeq2500 single-index Rapid Run using 2 x 100 bp reads and custom sequencing primers. Concerning the study's data processing: UMI-based consensus assembly with MiGEC version 1.2.6 was used to correct PCR and sequencing errors. V(D)J alignment, clonotype assembly and CDR3 extraction were performed with MiXCR version 2.1.1. To normalise gene usage, clonotype sharing and MAIT/NKT TCR abundance, the top 1000, 10 000 and 20 000 clonotypes in each sample were analysed. Diversity was computed as the inverse Simpson index with the vegan R package after downsampling to 27 000 UMIs. Paired Mann-Whitney U tests were applied to discordant twin pairs, and Benjamini-Hochberg correction was used for multiple testing. TCRdb reprocessed the reads and lists each CDR3 protein sequence as a single entry, with no DNA. TCRdb's processing, not the authors', yielded these V and J calls. The table held for this sample gives approximately 380,000 distinct CDR3 sequences. Jointly, the top ten make up 2.5% to 3% of the sample.

The sequenced material came from blood. This TCR was sampled from a human donor with ulcerative colitis or Crohn's disease, or a healthy co-twin of an affected twin (not recorded which). The receptor chain draws on TRBV7-9 and TRBJ1-5. The CDR3 region has the sequence CASSLEIGASGQPQHF.